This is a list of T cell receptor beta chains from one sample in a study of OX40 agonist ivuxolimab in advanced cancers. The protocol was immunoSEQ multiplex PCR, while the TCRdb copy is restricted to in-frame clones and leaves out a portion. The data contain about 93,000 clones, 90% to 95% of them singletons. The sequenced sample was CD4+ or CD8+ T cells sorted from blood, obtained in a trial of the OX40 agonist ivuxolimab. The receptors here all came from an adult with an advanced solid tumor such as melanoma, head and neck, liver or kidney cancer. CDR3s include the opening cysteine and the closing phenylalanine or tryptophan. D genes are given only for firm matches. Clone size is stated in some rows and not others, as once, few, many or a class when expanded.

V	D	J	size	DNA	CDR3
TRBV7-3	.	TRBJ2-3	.	TGTGCCAGCAGCTTAGGGCAGTCTCCCACAGATACGCAGTATTTT	CASSLGQSPTDTQYF
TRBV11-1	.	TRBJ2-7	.	TGTGCCAGCAGTACATCAGGGCAGAGCTCCTACGAGCAGTACTTC	CASSTSGQSSYEQYF
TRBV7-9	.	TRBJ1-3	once	TGTGCCAGCAGCTTAGAGGCAGGGTCTGGAAACACCATATATTTT	CASSLEAGSGNTIYF
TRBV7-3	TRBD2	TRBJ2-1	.	TGTGCCAGCAGCTTAACAGGACTAGCGGGAGGCGATGAGCAGTTCTTC	CASSLTGLAGGDEQFF
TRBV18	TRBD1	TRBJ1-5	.	TGTGCCAGCTCACCAAGGGTGCGGACAGGGGGCAATCAGCCCCAGCATTTT	CASSPRVRTGGNQPQHF
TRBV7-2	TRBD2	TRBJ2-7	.	TGTGCCAGCAGCTTAAGTACTAGCGGGGGGTTGGACGAGCAGTACTTC	CASSLSTSGGLDEQYF
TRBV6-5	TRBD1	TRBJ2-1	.	TGTGCCAGCAGCTCCCTGGGGACAGGGGGTGGAGAGCAGTTCTTC	CASSSLGTGGGEQFF
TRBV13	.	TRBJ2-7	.	TGTGCCAGCAGACATAGTGGGGAAAGTAACGAGCAGTACTTC	CASRHSGESNEQYF
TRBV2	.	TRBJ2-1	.	TGTGCCAGCACCCCCGAGGGCGGGATTAGCAATGAGCAGTTCTTC	CASTPEGGISNEQFF
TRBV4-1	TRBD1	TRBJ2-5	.	TGCGCCAGCAGCCAAGATGACAACCCGGGACAGAGTGAGACCCAGTACTTC	CASSQDDNPGQSETQYF
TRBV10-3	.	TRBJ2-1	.	TGTGCCATCGCAGCGGCCGATTACAATGAGCAGTTCTTC	CAIAAADYNEQFF
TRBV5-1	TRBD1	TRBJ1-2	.	TGCGCCAGCAGCCCAACTACAGGGGGCCCCAACTATGGCTACACCTTC	CASSPTTGGPNYGYTF
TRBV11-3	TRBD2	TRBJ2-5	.	TGTGCCAGCAGCGGACTAGCGGGGTGGGAGTACCAAGAGACCCAGTACTTC	CASSGLAGWEYQETQYF
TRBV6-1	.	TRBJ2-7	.	TGTGCCAGCAGTTCACGGACGGGGCGCTCCTACGAGCAGTACTTC	CASSSRTGRSYEQYF
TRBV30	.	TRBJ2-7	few	TGTGCCTGGAGTGGACTAGGTGGCGAGCAGTACTTC	CAWSGLGGEQYF
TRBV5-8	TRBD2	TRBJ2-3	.	TGTGCCAGCAGCTTGATTTCGGGAGGGGATACGCAGTATTTT	CASSLISGGDTQYF
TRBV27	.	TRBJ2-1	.	TGTGCCAGCAGTTTACGGGCTGGATTTGTGCAGTTCTTC	CASSLRAGFVQFF
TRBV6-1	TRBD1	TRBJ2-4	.	TGTGCCAGCAGTGGACAGGGGACCAAAAACATTCAGTACTTC	CASSGQGTKNIQYF
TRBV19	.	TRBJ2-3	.	TGTGCCAGTGAGGGACCCACAGATACGCAGTATTTT	CASEGPTDTQYF
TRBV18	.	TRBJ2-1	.	TGTGCCAGCTCAGCACAACAGACAGAGCAGTTCTTC	CASSAQQTEQFF
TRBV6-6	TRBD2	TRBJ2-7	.	TGTGCCAGCAGTTCCCGTGGGACTAGCGGCTCCTACGAGCAGTACTTC	CASSSRGTSGSYEQYF
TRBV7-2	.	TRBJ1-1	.	TGTGCCAGCAGCTTACACGGGGCTGGCCTGATGAACACTGAAGCTTTCTTT	CASSLHGAGLMNTEAFF
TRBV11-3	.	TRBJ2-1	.	TGTGCCAGCAGCTTAGATCCTAAGGCCCACAATGAGCAGTTCTTC	CASSLDPKAHNEQFF
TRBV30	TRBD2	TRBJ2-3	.	TGTGCCTGGAGTGTATCGGGGGGGCCGGGAGGTACGCAGTATTTT	CAWSVSGGPGGTQYF
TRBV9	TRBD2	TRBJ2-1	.	TGTGCCAGCAGCGTAGGTGGTCTAGCGGGAGTCACCTCCTACAATGAGCAGTTCTTC	CASSVGGLAGVTSYNEQFF
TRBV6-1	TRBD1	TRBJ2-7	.	TGTGCCAGCAATACGGACAGGGGTGAAACCTACGAGCAGTACTTC	CASNTDRGETYEQYF
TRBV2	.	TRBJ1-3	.	TGTGCCAGCAGGAGGGACTCTGGAAACACCATATATTTT	CASRRDSGNTIYF
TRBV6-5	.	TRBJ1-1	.	TGTGCCAGCAGACCGGGCGGGTCATCCGTCACTGAAGCTTTCTTT	CASRPGGSSVTEAFF
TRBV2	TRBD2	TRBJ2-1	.	TGTGCCAGCAGTCTAGCGGGAGAACCCTACAATGAGCAGTTCTTC	CASSLAGEPYNEQFF
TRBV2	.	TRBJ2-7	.	TGTGCCAGCAGAGGTGGACCCAACCCACACGAGCAGTACTTC	CASRGGPNPHEQYF
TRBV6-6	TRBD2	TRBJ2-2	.	TGTGCCAGCACTGAGCGGGGGTACACCGGGGAGCTGTTTTTT	CASTERGYTGELFF
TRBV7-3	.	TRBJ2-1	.	TGTGCCAGCAGCTACACAGGGAACTACAATGAGCAGTTCTTC	CASSYTGNYNEQFF
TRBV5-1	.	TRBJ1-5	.	TGCGCCAGCAGCCCAGGGGATCAGCCCCAGCATTTT	CASSPGDQPQHF